A selection of T cell receptor beta chains follows, all from one sample in a study of human T cells and chemical hapten exposure. One entry per CDR3 protein, called by TCRdb with MiXCR from the RACE reads. The sample carries roughly 89,000 distinct CDR3 sequences, roughly a tenth recorded once. The sequences come from whole blood, collected in connection with sensitization to the hapten diphenylcyclopropenone (DPC). The receptor set was obtained from a woman aged 25 to 39 with alopecia areata. Some clones in this sample may be carry-over from other donors' samples. CDR3s leave out the opening cysteine and the closing phenylalanine or tryptophan. D genes are given only for firm matches.

>TRBV6-1|TRBJ2-5|.
ASSDPRESAFRETQY
>TRBV20-1|TRBJ1-1|.
SARDPSGLKEAF
>TRBV30|TRBJ1-2|.
AWRLQEPGYGYT
>TRBV28|TRBJ2-3|TRBD2
ASSSLAGVPHTQY
>TRBV7-2|TRBJ2-3|.
ASSLEGWSTDTQY
>TRBV11-2|TRBJ2-1|.
ASSLVEGAGYNEQF
>TRBV6-2/TRBV6-3|TRBJ2-7|.
ASQGLISSYEQY
>TRBV29-1|TRBJ1-1|.
SADSGTEAF
>TRBV6-4|TRBJ1-6|TRBD1
ASSAGGGSPLH
>TRBV30|TRBJ1-4|TRBD1
AGKAQGAGEKLF
>TRBV18|TRBJ1-5|.
ASSPGSDQPQH
>TRBV24-1|TRBJ1-5|.
ATKGSGEDQPQH
>TRBV20-1|TRBJ1-5|.
SARDAARGNQPQH
>TRBV10-1|TRBJ2-5|TRBD1
ASSNAGTAGETQY
>TRBV18|TRBJ1-3|.
ASSPPNGNTIY
>TRBV7-2|TRBJ1-5|.
ASSLDLSNQPQH
>TRBV11-2|TRBJ1-1|.
ASSSIREGYTEAF
>TRBV20-1|TRBJ1-2|.
SALQTVTNYGYT
>TRBV2|TRBJ1-5|.
ASSREPRSNQPQH
>TRBV7-2|TRBJ1-4|.
ASSPGRKNEKLF
>TRBV21-1|TRBJ2-3|.
ASNQKEDTQY
>TRBV5-5|TRBJ1-1|.
ASSLGQMNTEAF
>TRBV29-1|TRBJ1-4|TRBD1
SAIEGASEKLF
>TRBV28|TRBJ2-1|TRBD1
ASRARTGTGTSSGEQF
>TRBV7-3|TRBJ2-2|TRBD2
ASRPGLENTGELF
>TRBV20-1|TRBJ2-3|.
SYQPLDLPDTQY
>TRBV6-2/TRBV6-3|TRBJ2-1|.
ASSYSRGWAYNEQF
>TRBV28|TRBJ2-1|TRBD1
ASSSAGTGPYNEQF